This TCR beta chain is from a study of T-cell memory formation after mild COVID-19. TCRdb reprocessed the 5' RACE reads with MiXCR, giving one entry per CDR3 protein. The table lists under 450,000 distinct CDR3 sequences, about 15% of them singletons. This clonotype has just a few counts. Trimming left V 3 bases short and J 10 bases short, with 13 bases between. Germline V gene lookup returns CDR1 SEHNR and CDR2 FQNEAQ (reference sequence). The CDR3 extends over 14 amino acids. The sample comprised PBMCs or a T cell subset sorted from them (not recorded which). The chain couples TRBV7-9 to TRBJ1-6; a possible D gene is TRBD1 (6 bases). This TCR was recovered from a man aged 18-30 years who had mild COVID-19 (a few samples of this study predate the infection). Cell type and time point are not known. The CDR3 loop reads CASSLGGRESPLHF. CDR3 coding DNA: TGTGCCAGCAGCTTGGGGGGGCGCGAGTCACCCCTCCACTTT. The full variable domain, completed using reference TRBV7-9 and TRBJ1-6, is DTGVSQNPRHKITKRGQNVTFRCDPISEHNRLYWYRQTLGQGPEFLTYFQNEAQLEKSRLLSDRFSAERPKGSFSTLEIQRTEQGDSAMYLCASSLGGRESPLHFGNGTRLTVT.